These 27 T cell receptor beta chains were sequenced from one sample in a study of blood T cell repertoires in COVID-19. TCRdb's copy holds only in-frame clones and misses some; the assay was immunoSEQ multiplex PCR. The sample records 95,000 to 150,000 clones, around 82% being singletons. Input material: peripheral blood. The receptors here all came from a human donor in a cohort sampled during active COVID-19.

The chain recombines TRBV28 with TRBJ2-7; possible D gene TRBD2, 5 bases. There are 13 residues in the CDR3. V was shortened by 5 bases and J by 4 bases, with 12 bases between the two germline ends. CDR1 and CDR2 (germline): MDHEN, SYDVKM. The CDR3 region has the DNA TGTGCCAGCAGTGAGGGCAGCGCTTACGAGCAGTACTTC. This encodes CASSEGSAYEQYF.

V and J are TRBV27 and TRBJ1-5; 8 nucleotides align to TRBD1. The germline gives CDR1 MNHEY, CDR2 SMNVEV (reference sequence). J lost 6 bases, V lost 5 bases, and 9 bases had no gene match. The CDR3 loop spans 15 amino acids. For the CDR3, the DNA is TGTGCCAGCAGTCCTACTGACAGGGGCATTCAGCCCCAGCATTTT. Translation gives CASSPTDRGIQPQHF.

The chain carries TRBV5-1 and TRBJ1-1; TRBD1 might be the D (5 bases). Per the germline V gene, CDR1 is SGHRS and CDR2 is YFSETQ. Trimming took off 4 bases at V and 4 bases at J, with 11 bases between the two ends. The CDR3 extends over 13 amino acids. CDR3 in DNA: TGCGCCAGCAGCGATTCAAGGGGCACTGAAGCTTTCTTT. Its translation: CASSDSRGTEAFF.

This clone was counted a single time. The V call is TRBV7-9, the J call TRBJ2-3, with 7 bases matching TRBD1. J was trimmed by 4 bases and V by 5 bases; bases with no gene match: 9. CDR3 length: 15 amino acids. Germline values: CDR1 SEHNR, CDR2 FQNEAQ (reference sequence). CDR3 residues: CASSETGFPSDTQYF. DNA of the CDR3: TGTGCCAGCAGCGAGACAGGGTTTCCATCAGATACGCAGTATTTT.

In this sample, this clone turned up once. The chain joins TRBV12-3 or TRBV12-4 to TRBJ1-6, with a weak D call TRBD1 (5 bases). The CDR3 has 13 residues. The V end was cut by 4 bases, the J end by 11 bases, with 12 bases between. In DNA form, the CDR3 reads TGTGCCAGCAGTTCCCAAGGGGAGGCACCCCTCCACTTT. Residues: CASSSQGEAPLHF.

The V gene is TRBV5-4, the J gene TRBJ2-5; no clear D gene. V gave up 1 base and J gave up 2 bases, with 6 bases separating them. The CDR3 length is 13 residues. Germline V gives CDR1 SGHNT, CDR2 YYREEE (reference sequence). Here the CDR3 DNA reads TGTGCCAGCAGCTTGTGGCAGCAAGAGACCCAGTACTTC. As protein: CASSLWQQETQYF. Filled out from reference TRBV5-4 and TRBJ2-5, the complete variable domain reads ETGVTQSPTHLIKTRGQQVTLRCSSQSGHNTVSWYQQALGQGPQFIFQYYREEENGRGNFPPRFSGLQFPNYSSELNVNALELDDSALYLCASSLWQQETQYFGPGTRLLVL.

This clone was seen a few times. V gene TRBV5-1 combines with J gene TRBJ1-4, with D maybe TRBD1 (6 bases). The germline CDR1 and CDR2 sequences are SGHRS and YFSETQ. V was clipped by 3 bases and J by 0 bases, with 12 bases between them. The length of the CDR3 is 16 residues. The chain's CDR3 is CASSSKQGSTNEKLFF. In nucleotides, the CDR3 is TGCGCCAGCAGCTCAAAACAGGGATCAACTAATGAAAAACTGTTTTTT.

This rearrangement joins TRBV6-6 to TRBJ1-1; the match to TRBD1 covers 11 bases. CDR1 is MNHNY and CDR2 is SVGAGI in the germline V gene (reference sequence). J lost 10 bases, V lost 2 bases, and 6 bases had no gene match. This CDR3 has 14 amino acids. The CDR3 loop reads CASSYQDRGLGAFF. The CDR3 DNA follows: TGTGCCAGCAGTTACCAGGACAGGGGGCTTGGAGCTTTCTTT.

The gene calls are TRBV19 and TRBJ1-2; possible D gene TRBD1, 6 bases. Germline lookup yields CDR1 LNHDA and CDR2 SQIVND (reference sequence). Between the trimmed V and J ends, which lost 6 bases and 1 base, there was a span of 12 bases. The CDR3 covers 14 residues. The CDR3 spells CASRNGQNNYGYTF. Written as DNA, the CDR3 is TGTGCCAGTAGGAACGGACAGAATAACTATGGCTACACCTTC.

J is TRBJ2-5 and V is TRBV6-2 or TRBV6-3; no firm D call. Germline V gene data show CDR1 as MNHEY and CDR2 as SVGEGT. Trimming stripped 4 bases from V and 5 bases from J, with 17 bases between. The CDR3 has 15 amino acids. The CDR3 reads CASSFGRAVLETQYF. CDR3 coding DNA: TGTGCCAGCAGTTTTGGTCGAGCTGTCCTCGAGACCCAGTACTTC.

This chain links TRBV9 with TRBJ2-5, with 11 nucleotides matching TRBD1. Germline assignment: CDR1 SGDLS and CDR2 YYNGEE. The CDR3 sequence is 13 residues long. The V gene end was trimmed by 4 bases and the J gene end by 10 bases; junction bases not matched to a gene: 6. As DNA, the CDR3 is TGTGCCAGCAGCCCTGGGACAGGGGGGGACCAGTACTTC. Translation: CASSPGTGGDQYF.

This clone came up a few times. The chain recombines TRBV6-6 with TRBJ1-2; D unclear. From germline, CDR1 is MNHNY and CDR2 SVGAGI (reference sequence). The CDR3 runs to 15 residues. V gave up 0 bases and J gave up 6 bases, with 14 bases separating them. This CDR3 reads CASSYSNGAGDGYTF. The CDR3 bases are TGTGCCAGCAGTTACTCGAACGGAGCCGGGGATGGCTACACCTTC.

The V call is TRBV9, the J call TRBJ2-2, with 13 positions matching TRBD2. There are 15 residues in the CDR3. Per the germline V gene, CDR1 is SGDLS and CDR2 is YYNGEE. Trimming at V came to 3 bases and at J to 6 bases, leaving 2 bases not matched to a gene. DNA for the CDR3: TGTGCCAGCAGCGCGGGACTAGCGGGGCCCGGGGAGCTGTTTTTT. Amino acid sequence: CASSAGLAGPGELFF.

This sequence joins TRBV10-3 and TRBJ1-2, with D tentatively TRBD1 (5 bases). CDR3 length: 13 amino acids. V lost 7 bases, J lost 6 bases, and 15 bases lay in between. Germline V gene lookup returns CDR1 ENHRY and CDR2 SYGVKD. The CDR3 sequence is CAINRGVEDGYTF. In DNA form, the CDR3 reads TGTGCCATCAACCGGGGGGTGGAGGATGGCTACACCTTC.

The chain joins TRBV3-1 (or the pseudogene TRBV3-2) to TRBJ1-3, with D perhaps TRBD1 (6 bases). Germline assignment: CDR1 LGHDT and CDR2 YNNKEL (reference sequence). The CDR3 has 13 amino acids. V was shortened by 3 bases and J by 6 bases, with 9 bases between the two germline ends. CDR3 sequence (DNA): TGTGCCAGCAGCCACCTGGGACAAAACACCATATATTTT. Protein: CASSHLGQNTIYF.

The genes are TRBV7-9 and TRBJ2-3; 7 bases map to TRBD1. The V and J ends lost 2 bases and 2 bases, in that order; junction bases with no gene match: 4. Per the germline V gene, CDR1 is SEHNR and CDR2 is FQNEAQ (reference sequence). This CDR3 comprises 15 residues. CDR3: CASSLLQGLTDTQYF. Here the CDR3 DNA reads TGTGCCAGCAGCTTATTACAGGGGCTCACAGATACGCAGTATTTT.

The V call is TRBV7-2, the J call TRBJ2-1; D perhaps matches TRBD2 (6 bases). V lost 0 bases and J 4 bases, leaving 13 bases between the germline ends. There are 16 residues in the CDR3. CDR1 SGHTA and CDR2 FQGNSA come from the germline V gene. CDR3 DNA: TGTGCCAGCAGCTTAGCGGGGCGGCGGGGATACAATGAGCAGTTCTTC. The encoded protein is CASSLAGRRGYNEQFF.

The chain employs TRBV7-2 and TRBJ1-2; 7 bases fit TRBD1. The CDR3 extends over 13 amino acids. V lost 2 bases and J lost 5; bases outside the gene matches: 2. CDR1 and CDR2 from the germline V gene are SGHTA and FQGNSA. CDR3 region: CASSLKGAYGYTF. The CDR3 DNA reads TGTGCCAGCAGCTTAAAGGGGGCTTATGGCTACACCTTC.

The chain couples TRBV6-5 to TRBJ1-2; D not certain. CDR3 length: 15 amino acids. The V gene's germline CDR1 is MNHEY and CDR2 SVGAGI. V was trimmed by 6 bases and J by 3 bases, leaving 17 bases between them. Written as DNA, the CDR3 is TGTGCCAGCAGCCCCCTAGCGGTTTACGACTATGGCTACACCTTC. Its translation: CASSPLAVYDYGYTF.

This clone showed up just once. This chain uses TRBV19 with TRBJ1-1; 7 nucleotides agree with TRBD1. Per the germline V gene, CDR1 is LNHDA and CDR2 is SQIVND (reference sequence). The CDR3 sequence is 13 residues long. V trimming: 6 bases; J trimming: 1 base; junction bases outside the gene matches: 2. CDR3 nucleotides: TGTGCCAGTAGGGGGACAGAGAACACTGAAGCTTTCTTT. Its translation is CASRGTENTEAFF.

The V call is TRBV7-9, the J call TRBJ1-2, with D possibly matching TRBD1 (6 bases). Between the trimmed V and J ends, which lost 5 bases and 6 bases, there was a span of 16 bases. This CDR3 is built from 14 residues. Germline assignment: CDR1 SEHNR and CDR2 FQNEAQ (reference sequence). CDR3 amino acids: CASSLDGGGDGYTF. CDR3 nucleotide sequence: TGTGCCAGCAGCCTCGACGGAGGGGGGGATGGCTACACCTTC. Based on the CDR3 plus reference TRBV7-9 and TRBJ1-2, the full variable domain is DTGVSQNPRHKITKRGQNVTFRCDPISEHNRLYWYRQTLGQGPEFLTYFQNEAQLEKSRLLSDRFSAERPKGSFSTLEIQRTEQGDSAMYLCASSLDGGGDGYTFGSGTRLTVV.

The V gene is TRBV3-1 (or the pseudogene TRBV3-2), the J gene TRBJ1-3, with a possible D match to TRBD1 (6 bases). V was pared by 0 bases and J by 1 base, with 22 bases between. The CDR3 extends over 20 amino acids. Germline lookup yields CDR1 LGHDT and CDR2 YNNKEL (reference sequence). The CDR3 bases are TGTGCCAGCAGCCAAGAGGGGGCAGGGGATCAGATTGTGTCTGGAAACACCATATATTTT. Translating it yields CASSQEGAGDQIVSGNTIYF.

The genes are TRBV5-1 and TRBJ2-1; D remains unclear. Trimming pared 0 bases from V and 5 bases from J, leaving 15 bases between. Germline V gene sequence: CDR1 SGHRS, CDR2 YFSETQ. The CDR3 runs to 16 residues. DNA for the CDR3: TGCGCCAGCAGCTTGGCGGCGACTCCGTCCCACAATGAGCAGTTCTTC. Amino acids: CASSLAATPSHNEQFF.

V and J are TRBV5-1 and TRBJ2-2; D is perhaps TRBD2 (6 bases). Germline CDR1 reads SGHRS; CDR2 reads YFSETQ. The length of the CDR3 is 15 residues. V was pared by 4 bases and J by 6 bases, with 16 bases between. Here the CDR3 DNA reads TGCGCCAGCAGCCCGGAGGGGTTCGGGGCCGGGGAGCTGTTTTTT. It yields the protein CASSPEGFGAGELFF.

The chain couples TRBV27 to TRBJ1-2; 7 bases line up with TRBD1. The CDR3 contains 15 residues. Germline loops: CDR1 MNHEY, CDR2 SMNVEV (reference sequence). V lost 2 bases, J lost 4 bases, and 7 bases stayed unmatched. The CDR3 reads CASSLGAGGIYGYTF. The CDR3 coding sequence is TGTGCCAGCAGTTTAGGGGCAGGGGGTATCTATGGCTACACCTTC.

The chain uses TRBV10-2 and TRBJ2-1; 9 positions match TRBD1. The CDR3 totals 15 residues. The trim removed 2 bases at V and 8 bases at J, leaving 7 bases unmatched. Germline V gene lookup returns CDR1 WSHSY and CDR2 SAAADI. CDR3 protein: CASSERRDRVHEQFF. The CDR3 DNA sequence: TGCGCCAGCAGTGAGAGAAGGGACAGGGTCCATGAGCAGTTCTTC.

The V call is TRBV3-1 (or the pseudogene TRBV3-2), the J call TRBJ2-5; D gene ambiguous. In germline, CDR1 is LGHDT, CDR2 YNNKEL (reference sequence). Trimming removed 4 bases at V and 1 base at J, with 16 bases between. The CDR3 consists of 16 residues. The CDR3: CASSPYVALSQETQYF. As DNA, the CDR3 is TGTGCCAGCAGCCCGTACGTAGCCCTTTCCCAAGAGACCCAGTACTTC.